Following are 27 T cell receptor beta chains from one sample sequenced in a study of blood T cells in healthy people across ages (dated by TCRdb to the mid-2010s). Library preparation used 5' RACE. The sample was run on an Illumina HiSeq 2500. A second 7 to 11 cycle PCR used a sample-barcoded 5' primer and a J-beta primer mix. TCRdb reprocessing: public reads trimmed at Q25 with fastp, clones called with MiXCR, in-frame beta chains kept. Rows with a matching CDR3 protein are joined into one entry that keeps the most common DNA and genes. This sample lists approximately 1,000,000 distinct CDR3 sequences; around 45% were detected once. Together, the top ten hold 18% of the sample. The sample was blood. Receptor source: a woman aged 55-69 years in good health.

The chain joins TRBV5-1 to TRBJ2-7, with D perhaps TRBD1 (8 bases). CDR3 length: 15 amino acids. CDR1 is SGHRS, CDR2 YFSETQ, per germline. V shed 0 bases and J shed 7 bases, with 17 bases lying between them. CDR3: CASSLDRGGIMEQYF. Here the CDR3 DNA reads TGCGCCAGCAGCTTGGACAGGGGGGGTATAATGGAGCAGTACTTC.

V is TRBV5-1 and J is TRBJ2-5, with 14 positions matching TRBD2. The CDR3 consists of 15 residues. The trim removed 4 bases at V and 5 bases at J, leaving 4 bases unmatched. CDR1 SGHRS and CDR2 YFSETQ come from the germline V gene. The CDR3, as DNA: TGCGCCAGCAGCGAGACTAGCGGGAGGGCGGAGACCCAGTACTTC. It specifies CASSETSGRAETQYF. The whole variable domain, remainder taken from reference TRBV5-1 and TRBJ2-5, is KAGVTQTPRYLIKTRGQQVTLSCSPISGHRSVSWYQQTPGQGLQFLFEYFSETQRNKGNFPGRFSGRQFSNSRSEMNVSTLELGDSALYLCASSETSGRAETQYFGPGTRLLVL.

V and J are TRBV15 and TRBJ2-7, with TRBD2 as a possible D gene (6 bases). Trimming removed 0 bases at V and 0 bases at J, with 12 bases between. There are 16 residues in the CDR3. The germline gives CDR1 LNHNV, CDR2 YYDKDF (reference sequence). The CDR3 loop reads CATSRDGDWSSYEQYF. As DNA, the CDR3 is TGTGCCACCAGCAGAGACGGGGACTGGAGCTCCTACGAGCAGTACTTC. Full variable domain (outside the CDR3, taken from reference TRBV15 and TRBJ2-7): DAMVIQNPRYQVTQFGKPVTLSCSQTLNHNVMYWYQQKSSQAPKLLFHYYDKDFNNEADTPDNFQSRRPNTSFCFLDIRSPGLGDTAMYLCATSRDGDWSSYEQYFGPGTRLTVT.

CDR3 sequence: CASSVHVGVVGETQYF. The DNA for the CDR3 is TGTGCCAGCAGCGTCCACGTGGGAGTGGTCGGGGAGACCCAGTACTTC. The chain is built from TRBV9 and TRBJ2-7; possibly TRBD2 for D (5 bases). Near its end, the DNA agrees better with TRBJ2-5, so the J call may be wrong. Germline-derived CDR1 and CDR2 are SGDLS and YYNGEE. This CDR3 comprises 16 residues.

J is TRBJ2-5 and V is TRBV6-2 or TRBV6-3; 16 bases are shared with TRBD2. V dropped 5 bases and J dropped 13; count of bases not matched to a gene: 13. The length of the CDR3 is 16 residues. The germline V gene has CDR1 MNHEY and CDR2 SVGEGT. The CDR3 DNA is TGTGCCAGCAGTACGCCGGGACTAGCGGGAGGGCCGAGGCGGTACTTC. Protein product: CASSTPGLAGGPRRYF.

The CDR3, as DNA: TGCGCCAGCAGCCCCTCCCCGGGACTAGACAACAATGAGCAGTACTTC. Its protein product is CASSPSPGLDNNEQYF. The rearrangement links TRBV4-1 to TRBJ2-5; 8 nucleotides agree with TRBD2. The CDR3 is 16 residues long. The germline V gene encodes CDR1 MGHRA and CDR2 YSYEKL. The V gene end was trimmed by 4 bases and the J gene end by 11 bases; junction bases not matched to a gene: 18.

The J gene is TRBJ2-3, the V gene TRBV28; 8 nucleotides line up with TRBD2. Germline CDR1 and CDR2: MDHEN and SYDVKM. CDR3 length: 13 amino acids. Losses at the gene ends were 7 bases for V and 5 bases for J; bases not matched to a gene: 5. In DNA form, the CDR3 reads TGTGCCAGCATACACGCGGGGGGAGATACGCAGTATTTT. Translation gives CASIHAGGDTQYF.

This clonotype was seen a few times. The V gene is TRBV13, the J gene TRBJ2-7; TRBD2 agrees at 11 bases. The trim removed 5 bases at V and 1 base at J, leaving 4 bases unmatched. Germline CDR1 is PRHDT and CDR2 is FYEKMQ (reference sequence). CDR3 length equals 15 residues. The chain's CDR3 is CASSARLAGSYEQYF. In DNA, the CDR3 is TGTGCCAGCAGCGCCCGACTAGCGGGATCCTACGAGCAGTACTTC.

The J gene is TRBJ1-2, the V gene TRBV4-1, with TRBD1 identical over 9 bases. The CDR3 has 13 amino acids. The V segment lost 4 bases and the J segment 8 bases; nucleotides outside the gene matches: 5. Germline assignment: CDR1 MGHRA and CDR2 YSYEKL. The CDR3 nucleotides read TGCGCCAGCAGCCCTTCACAGGGGGCGGGCTACACCTTC. Its protein is CASSPSQGAGYTF.

This clonotype has ten or more counts. V and J are TRBV12-3 or TRBV12-4 and TRBJ2-1; D uncertain. This CDR3 is built from 11 residues. Trimming took off 2 bases at V and 8 bases at J, with 4 bases between the two ends. The CDR3 is CASSLSHEQFF. Here the CDR3 DNA reads TGTGCCAGCAGTTTATCCCATGAGCAGTTCTTC.

With respect to this clonotype: Its ends do not fully match the called genes, so a read error is possible. The rearrangement links TRBV7-8 to TRBJ1-2; D is uncertain. CDR1 SGHVS and CDR2 FQNEAQ come from the germline V gene. The CDR3 extends over 14 amino acids. The CDR3: CTSSQAVANYGYTF. DNA of the CDR3: TGTACCAGCAGCCAGGCCGTCGCTAACTATGGCTACACCTTC.

The CDR3 nucleotides are TGCAGTGCTCTCCGGCGACAGGGCGTCGAGCAGTACTTC. As protein: CSALRRQGVEQYF. This chain joins TRBV20-1 and TRBJ2-5, with 7 nucleotides matching TRBD1. The J call could be wrong; TRBJ2-7 is a better fit for the DNA end. The V gene's germline CDR1 is DFQATT and CDR2 SNEGSKA (reference sequence). CDR3 length: 13 residues.

This sequence joins TRBV14 and TRBJ2-1; the match to TRBD2 covers 7 bases. Germline trimming cut 11 bases from V and 4 bases from J; bases unmatched to any gene: 11. From germline, CDR1 is SGHDN and CDR2 FVKESK. The CDR3 spans 14 residues. The CDR3 loop reads CAGSLGGRYNEQFF. The CDR3 DNA is TGTGCCGGCTCCCTGGGGGGGAGGTACAATGAGCAGTTCTTC.

There are a few counts of this clonotype. This chain connects TRBV7-9 to TRBJ1-2; tentative D call: TRBD1 (5 bases). This CDR3 has 13 amino acids. Germline V lookup: CDR1 SEHNR, CDR2 FQNEAQ (reference sequence). Trimming took 7 bases from V and 8 from J, leaving 17 bases between them. As DNA, the CDR3 is TGTGCCAGCACCGACGACAGACCCAACGGCTACACCTTC. It is translated as CASTDDRPNGYTF.

The rearrangement uses TRBV10-3 and TRBJ2-1, with 13 bases that match TRBD2. CDR1 ENHRY and CDR2 SYGVKD come from the germline V gene. V trimming: 4 bases; J trimming: 1 base; junction bases outside the gene matches: 10. The length of the CDR3 is 19 residues. CDR3 loop: CAISGVGTSGRGSYNEQFF. Here the CDR3 DNA reads TGTGCCATCAGTGGAGTAGGAACTAGCGGGAGGGGGTCCTACAATGAGCAGTTCTTC.

In its sample, this clonotype was seen a few times. The rearrangement links TRBV6-1 to TRBJ2-3, with 14 positions matching TRBD2. Germline CDR1 MNHNS, CDR2 SASEGT. V lost 5 bases to trimming and J lost 6 bases; unmatched junction nucleotides: 16. CDR3 length: 19 amino acids. The chain's CDR3 is CASSPGTSGSGFGRDTQYF. DNA of the CDR3: TGTGCCAGCAGTCCCGGGACTAGCGGGAGCGGATTTGGTCGGGATACGCAGTATTTT.

Only a few counts were recorded for this clonotype. The chain combines TRBV10-2 with TRBJ1-6; D is perhaps TRBD1 (5 bases). Trimming cost V 3 bases and J 6 bases, with 6 bases left between them. The germline V gene has CDR1 WSHSY and CDR2 SAAADI. The CDR3 runs to 13 residues. CDR3 amino acids: CASSDRANSPLHF. The CDR3 DNA sequence: TGCGCCAGCAGTGACAGGGCTAATTCACCCCTCCACTTT.

The J gene is TRBJ1-6, the V gene TRBV7-6; D is unclear. CDR1 is SGHVS and CDR2 is FNYEAQ in the germline V gene. The CDR3 runs to 13 residues. V lost 5 bases, J lost 7 bases, and 9 bases lay in between. Written as DNA, the CDR3 is TGTGCCAGCAGCGTTCTTCCGAATTCACCCCTCCACTTT. Protein: CASSVLPNSPLHF.

The genes are TRBV10-1 and TRBJ2-5; tentative D call: TRBD1 (7 bases). V was shortened by 0 bases and J by 5 bases, with 19 bases between the two germline ends. The germline V gene encodes CDR1 WNHNN and CDR2 SYGVQD (reference sequence). The CDR3 is 17 residues long. CDR3 sequence (DNA): TGCGCCAGCAGTGAGTCGGCGACAGGGAATCGGGGGGAGACCCAGTACTTC. Residues: CASSESATGNRGETQYF.

This sequence joins TRBV27 and TRBJ2-1; D perhaps matches TRBD2 (6 bases). The CDR3 consists of 12 residues. Germline loops: CDR1 MNHEY, CDR2 SMNVEV (reference sequence). V was trimmed by 7 bases and J by 3 bases, leaving 7 bases between them. CDR3 DNA sequence: TGTGCCAGCACTAGCGACTACAATGAGCAGTTCTTC. This sequence encodes CASTSDYNEQFF.

The chain uses TRBV7-4 and TRBJ2-1; 10 bases fit TRBD2. TRBJ2-7 matches the DNA end more closely, so the J call is doubtful. The CDR3 contains 16 residues. CDR1 SGHVT and CDR2 SQSDAQ come from the germline V gene. The CDR3 region is CASLKASGRRVNEQYF. CDR3 bases: TGTGCCAGCTTGAAGGCTAGCGGGAGACGGGTGAATGAGCAGTACTTC.

The chain joins TRBV20-1 to TRBJ2-5, with D unclear. Trimming took off 6 bases at V and 11 bases at J, with 25 bases between the two ends. This CDR3 spans 14 amino acids. Germline CDR1 is DFQATT and CDR2 is SNEGSKA (reference sequence). The CDR3 sequence: CSARPALAWGEQYF. The CDR3 DNA reads TGCAGTGCCCGCCCCGCTCTGGCATGGGGTGAGCAGTACTTC.

The chain combines TRBV27 with TRBJ2-5, with D perhaps TRBD1 (6 bases). The better agreement between TRBJ2-7 and the DNA end casts doubt on the J call. The CDR3 runs 15 residues. Germline lookup yields CDR1 MNHEY and CDR2 SMNVEV (reference sequence). The CDR3 protein is CASSPLMVNRAEQYF. CDR3 sequence (DNA): TGTGCCAGCAGTCCGCTCATGGTAAACAGGGCCGAGCAGTACTTC.

This clonotype was detected a few times. This CDR3 reads CATSRDLSNSYEQYF. In DNA, the CDR3 is TGTGCCACCAGCAGAGATTTGTCAAACTCCTACGAGCAGTACTTC. This chain uses TRBV15 with TRBJ2-7; D ambiguous. From germline, CDR1 is LNHNV and CDR2 YYDKDF (reference sequence). This CDR3 has 15 residues. The V gene lost 0 bases and the J gene lost 0 bases, with 9 bases spanning the gap.

The rearrangement uses TRBV7-2 and TRBJ2-3; 13 bases align to TRBD2. This CDR3 region has 17 residues. The germline V gene encodes CDR1 SGHTA and CDR2 FQGNSA. Trimming removed 8 bases from V and 1 base from J; junction bases left unmatched: 9. The CDR3 protein is CASFWTSGSLRTDTQYF. The CDR3 DNA sequence: TGTGCCAGCTTTTGGACTAGCGGGAGTTTACGCACAGATACGCAGTATTTT.

This clonotype was found a few times. This chain uses TRBV6-2 or TRBV6-3 with TRBJ1-2; TRBD1 matches 9 bases. J gave up 8 bases and V 3 bases, and 7 bases lay outside the gene matches. The CDR3 has 14 residues. Germline lookup yields CDR1 MNHEY and CDR2 SVGEGT. The CDR3: CASSYPGTGSGYTF. CDR3 coding DNA: TGTGCCAGCAGTTATCCCGGGACAGGGAGCGGCTACACCTTC.

The CDR3: CASSQGDHPFYGYTF. For the CDR3, the DNA is TGTGCCAGCAGCCAAGGGGACCACCCGTTCTATGGCTACACCTTC. The chain combines TRBV4-2 with TRBJ1-2, with D possibly TRBD1 on 5 matching bases. The germline V and J ends were trimmed by 1 base and 4 bases, with 13 bases remaining between them. Germline CDR1 and CDR2: LGHNA and YNFKEQ. CDR3 length: 15 amino acids.